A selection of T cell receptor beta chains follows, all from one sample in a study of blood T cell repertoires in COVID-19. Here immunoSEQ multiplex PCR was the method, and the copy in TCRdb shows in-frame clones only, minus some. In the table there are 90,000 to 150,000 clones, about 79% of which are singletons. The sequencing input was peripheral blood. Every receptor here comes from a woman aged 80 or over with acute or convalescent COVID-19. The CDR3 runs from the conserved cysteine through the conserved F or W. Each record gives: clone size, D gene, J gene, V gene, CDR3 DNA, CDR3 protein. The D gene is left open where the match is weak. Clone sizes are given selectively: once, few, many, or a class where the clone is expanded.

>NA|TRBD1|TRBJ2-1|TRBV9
TGTGCCAGCAGTCTAGGAGTCAGGGGGCCTTACAATGAGCAGTTCTTC
CASSLGVRGPYNEQFF
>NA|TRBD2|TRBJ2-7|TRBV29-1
TGCAGCGTTGAGGATAGCGGGAGTGTAAACGAGCAGTACTTC
CSVEDSGSVNEQYF
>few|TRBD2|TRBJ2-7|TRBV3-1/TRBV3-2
TGTGCCAGCAGCCAAGGGACTAGCGGGAGCCCCAAGTACTTC
CASSQGTSGSPKYF
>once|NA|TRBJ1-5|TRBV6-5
TGTGCCAGCAGCTCCCTCCCACAGGGCCCTAGGTATTTT
CASSSLPQGPRYF
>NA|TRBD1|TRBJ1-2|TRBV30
TGTGCCTGGGGACAGGGGGCGGGAGGCTACACCTTC
CAWGQGAGGYTF
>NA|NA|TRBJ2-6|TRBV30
TGTGCCGGAAAAACGCAGGGTTGGTCTGGGGCCAACGTCCTGACTTTC
CAGKTQGWSGANVLTF
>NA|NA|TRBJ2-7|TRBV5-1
TGCGCCAGCAGCTTGGGGGGGGATCGGGAGCAGTACTTC
CASSLGGDREQYF
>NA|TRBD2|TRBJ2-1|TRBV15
TGTGCCACCAGCAGAAATGCGAAGACTAGCGGGGTGTATGAGCAGTTCTTC
CATSRNAKTSGVYEQFF
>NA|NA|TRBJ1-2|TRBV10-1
TGCGCCAGCAGTGATGGGGGCTCTGGCTACACCTTC
CASSDGGSGYTF
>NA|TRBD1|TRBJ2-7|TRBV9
TGTGCCAGCAGCCCAGGGGGACAGGGCAAGATATTGTACGAGCAGTACTTC
CASSPGGQGKILYEQYF
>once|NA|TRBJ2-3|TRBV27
TGTGCCAGCACTCTAAGGGGGGGGGAAGATACGCAGTATTTT
CASTLRGGEDTQYF
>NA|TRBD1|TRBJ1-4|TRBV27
TGTGCCAGCAGTGGAATACAGGGGGCGGGTGAAAAACTGTTTTTT
CASSGIQGAGEKLFF
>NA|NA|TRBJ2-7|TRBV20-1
TGCAGTGCTAGTCCGTTAGACAGGAGCTCCTACGAGCAGTACTTC
CSASPLDRSSYEQYF
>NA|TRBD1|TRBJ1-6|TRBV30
TGTGCCTGGAACATACAGGGGATGGATTCACCCCTCCACTTT
CAWNIQGMDSPLHF
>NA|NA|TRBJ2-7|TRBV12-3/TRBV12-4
TGTGCCAGCAGGGGGGGGCAGAACCAGCAGTACTTC
CASRGGQNQQYF
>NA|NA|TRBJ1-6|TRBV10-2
TGCGCCAGCAGTGACGCGGGGCTCTCCGGAGGGTCACCCCTCCACTTT
CASSDAGLSGGSPLHF
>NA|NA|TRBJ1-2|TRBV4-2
TGTGCCAGCAGCCTGACCGGGACTGATTTCTATGGCTACACCTTC
CASSLTGTDFYGYTF
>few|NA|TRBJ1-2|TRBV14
TGTGCCAGCAGCCACAACGCGGGGGGCGTACAAGGCTACACCTTC
CASSHNAGGVQGYTF
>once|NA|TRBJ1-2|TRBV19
TGTGCCAGTAGCAGGGCAGGGGACGGTGGCTACACCTTC
CASSRAGDGGYTF
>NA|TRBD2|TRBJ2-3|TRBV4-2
TGTGCCAGCAGCCAACTTAGCGGGGGGGCCGGCGCAGATACGCAGTATTTT
CASSQLSGGAGADTQYF
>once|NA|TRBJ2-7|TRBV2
TGTGCCAGCATAAGAAGCGACGAGCAGTACTTC
CASIRSDEQYF
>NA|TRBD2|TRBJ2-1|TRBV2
TGTGCCAGCACGGCGACTAGCGGGGGCAATGAGCAGTTCTTC
CASTATSGGNEQFF
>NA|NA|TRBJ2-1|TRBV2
TGTGCCAGCAGTGAAACGGGATTTGGTCTTGAGCAGTTCTTC
CASSETGFGLEQFF
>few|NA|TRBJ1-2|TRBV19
TGTGCCAGTAGTAAAGGGGACTTAAACTATGGCTACACCTTC
CASSKGDLNYGYTF
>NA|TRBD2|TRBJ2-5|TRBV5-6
TGTGCCAGCAGCTTTGGACTAGCGGGCCAAGAGACCCAGTACTTC
CASSFGLAGQETQYF
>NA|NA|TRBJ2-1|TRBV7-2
TGTGCCAGCAGATCACCGACGGGAAACCCTTACAATGAGCAGTTCTTC
CASRSPTGNPYNEQFF
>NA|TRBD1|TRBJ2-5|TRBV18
TGTGCCAGCTCAGATTACCCCGGGACAGGGTCCGTCCAAGAGACCCAGTACTTC
CASSDYPGTGSVQETQYF
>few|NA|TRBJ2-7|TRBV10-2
TGCGCCAGCAGCCATCAAACCTACGAGCAGTACTTC
CASSHQTYEQYF
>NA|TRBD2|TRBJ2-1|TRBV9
TGTGCCAGCAGCGCCCGGGGGACTAGCGGTTACAATGAGCAGTTCTTC
CASSARGTSGYNEQFF
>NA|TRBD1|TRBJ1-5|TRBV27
TGTGCCAGCAGTTTAAGACAGGGCATCAATCAGCCCCAGCATTTT
CASSLRQGINQPQHF
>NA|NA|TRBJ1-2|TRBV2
TGTGCCAGTACCCTATCGGGGGGCTACACCTTC
CASTLSGGYTF
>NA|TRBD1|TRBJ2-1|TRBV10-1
TGCGCCAGCAGTGAGTCGGGCAGGGGGTACGATGAGCAGTTCTTC
CASSESGRGYDEQFF
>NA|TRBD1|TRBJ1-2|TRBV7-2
TGTGCCAGCAGCTGGGGACAGATCTATGGCTACACCTTC
CASSWGQIYGYTF